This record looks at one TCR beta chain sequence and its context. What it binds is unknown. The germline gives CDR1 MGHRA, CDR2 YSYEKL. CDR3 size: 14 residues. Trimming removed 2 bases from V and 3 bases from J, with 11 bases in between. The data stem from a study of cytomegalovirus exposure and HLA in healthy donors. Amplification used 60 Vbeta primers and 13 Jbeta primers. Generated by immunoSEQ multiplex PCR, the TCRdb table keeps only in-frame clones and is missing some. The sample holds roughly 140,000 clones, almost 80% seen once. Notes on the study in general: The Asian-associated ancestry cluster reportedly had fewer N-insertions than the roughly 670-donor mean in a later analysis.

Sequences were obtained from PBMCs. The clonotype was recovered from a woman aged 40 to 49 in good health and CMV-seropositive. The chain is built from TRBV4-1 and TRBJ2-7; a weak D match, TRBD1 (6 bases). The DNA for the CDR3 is TGCGCCAGCAGCCAAATACAGGGACGCTACGAGCAGTACTTC. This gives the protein CASSQIQGRYEQYF.